These 2 T cell receptor beta chains came from one sample sequenced in a study of PD-1 blockade in classical Hodgkin lymphoma. Each patient's relapse followed autologous stem cell transplantation, and brentuximab vedotin exposure varied. TCRdb keeps only in-frame clones here, not all; method: immunoSEQ multiplex PCR. The repertoire holds fewer than 90,000 clones, with about 89% as singletons. This sample comprised peripheral blood mononuclear cells (PBMCs), obtained at baseline. The source of these receptors is a human donor with classical Hodgkin lymphoma.

The chain uses TRBV7-2 and TRBJ1-2; no definite D call. The CDR3 has 16 amino acids. With 1 base removed from V and 4 bases from J, the gap between germline ends came to 16 bases. CDR1 is SGHTA and CDR2 is FQGNSA in the germline V gene. The CDR3 loop reads CASSLDGTNPGYGYTF. The CDR3 nucleotides read TGTGCCAGCAGCTTAGATGGAACGAACCCGGGCTATGGCTACACCTTC.

The rearrangement joins TRBV30 to TRBJ2-6; either TRBD1 or TRBD2 may supply D (5 bases each). The CDR3 has 16 amino acids. V lost 1 base and J lost 4, with 14 bases in between. Germline CDR1 reads GTSNPN; CDR2 reads SVGIG (reference sequence). The CDR3 protein is CAWSAPPGTGANVLTF. CDR3 sequence (DNA): TGTGCCTGGAGTGCACCCCCAGGGACCGGGGCCAACGTCCTGACTTTC. Combining the CDR3 with reference TRBV30 and TRBJ2-6 gives the whole variable domain SQTIHQWPATLVQPVGSPLSLECTVEGTSNPNLYWYRQAAGRGLQLLFYSVGIGQISSEVPQNLSASRPQDRQFILSSKKLLLSDSGFYLCAWSAPPGTGANVLTFGAGSRLTVL.